Listed below are T cell receptor beta chains from one sample, sequenced in a study of cytomegalovirus exposure and HLA in healthy donors. The data were produced by immunoSEQ multiplex PCR, yet TCRdb's version contains in-frame clones alone and is incomplete. Among about 180,000 clones listed, more than 65% were seen once. The sample taken for sequencing was PBMCs. These TCRs come from a man aged 30 to 45 in good health and CMV-seronegative. CDR3s include the opening cysteine and the closing phenylalanine or tryptophan. A D gene is named only where the DNA matches it firmly. Not all rows give a size; the values are once, few, many and, for expanded clones, a class.

clone_size	cdr3_length	d_call	j_call	v_call	cdr3_nt	cdr3_aa
once	15	-	TRBJ2-1	TRBV5-1	TGCGCCAGCAGCTTCAGAGGTCCCCCATGGGTGGAGCAGTTCTTC	CASSFRGPPWVEQFF
-	15	-	TRBJ1-3	TRBV11-3	TGTGCCAGCAGCTTAACAGGGACCTCTGGAAACACCATATATTTT	CASSLTGTSGNTIYF
-	15	TRBD1	TRBJ1-1	TRBV9	TGTGCCAGCAGCGTAATCCAGGGGGCAAACACTGAAGCTTTCTTT	CASSVIQGANTEAFF
few	16	TRBD2	TRBJ2-7	TRBV7-9	TGTTCCAGCAGCTTCTCCGGGGGGAGCGGGAGATGGGAGCAGTACTTC	CSSSFSGGSGRWEQYF
few	15	-	TRBJ2-2	TRBV10-3	TGTGCCACTACTTTTGGCGGGATGAACACCGTGGAGCTGTTTTTT	CATTFGGMNTVELFF
-	18	TRBD2	TRBJ2-2	TRBV2	TGTGCCAGCAGTGGGGACGGTTCCTCGGGGGGTGACACCGGGGAGCTGTTTTTT	CASSGDGSSGGDTGELFF
-	14	-	TRBJ1-5	TRBV30	TGTGCCTGGAGTGAAGGGGTCAGCAATCAGCCCCAGCATTTT	CAWSEGVSNQPQHF
few	14	-	TRBJ2-2	TRBV29-1	TGCAGCGTTTTCGGACAGAGTAACACCGGGGAGCTGTTTTTT	CSVFGQSNTGELFF
-	12	-	TRBJ2-7	TRBV19	TGTGCCAGTAGTACGGGACACAACGAGCAGTACTTC	CASSTGHNEQYF
-	15	TRBD1	TRBJ2-2	TRBV7-3	TGTGCCAGCAGCTTTGGGACAGGGTACACCGGGGAGCTGTTTTTT	CASSFGTGYTGELFF
-	16	-	TRBJ2-7	TRBV4-3	TGCGCCAGCAGCCAAGATTTAGGGAGCCTCTCCTACGAGCAGTACTTC	CASSQDLGSLSYEQYF
-	13	TRBD1	TRBJ1-6	TRBV10-1	TGCGCCAGCAGTGGACAGGGGGGCTCACCCCTCCACTTT	CASSGQGGSPLHF
-	14	TRBD1	TRBJ1-1	TRBV7-6	TGTGCCAGCAGCGAAGGACAGGGGGCGGCTGAAGCTTTCTTT	CASSEGQGAAEAFF
-	14	-	TRBJ1-1	TRBV7-6	TGTGCCAGCAGCTTATCGGCGGTGAACACTGAAGCTTTCTTT	CASSLSAVNTEAFF
few	15	TRBD1	TRBJ1-4	TRBV29-1	TGCAGCGTTGCGGGGACAGGGGGCACGGTGGAGAAACTGTTTTTT	CSVAGTGGTVEKLFF
-	16	TRBD2	TRBJ2-1	TRBV28	TGTGCCAGCAGTACCCACAGCGGGAGGGCGAGGAATGAGCAGTTCTTC	CASSTHSGRARNEQFF
-	14	-	TRBJ1-4	TRBV28	TGTGCCACCATCGACAGGTCAACTAATGAAAAACTGTTTTTT	CATIDRSTNEKLFF
-	15	-	TRBJ1-5	TRBV2	TGTGCCAGCAGTGACGAGAGATATAGCAATCAGCCCCAGCATTTT	CASSDERYSNQPQHF
-	17	-	TRBJ1-4	TRBV25-1	TGTGCCAGCAGTGAATTAGCTGGTGACGCAACTAATGAAAAACTGTTTTTT	CASSELAGDATNEKLFF
-	16	TRBD1	TRBJ2-4	TRBV19	TGTGCCAGTAGTACTACCGGGACAGGGGAGAGAAACATTCAGTACTTC	CASSTTGTGERNIQYF
-	15	-	TRBJ2-7	TRBV5-4	TGTGCCAGCAGCTTCCTGACAGCCGACCACTACGAGCAGTACTTC	CASSFLTADHYEQYF
-	17	-	TRBJ1-5	TRBV19	TGTGCCAGTACCCTTCGAGGGGGTAACGAGGGCAATCAGCCCCAGCATTTT	CASTLRGGNEGNQPQHF
-	14	-	TRBJ2-1	TRBV27	TGTGCCAGCAGTCCCCCTGACAACTACAATGAGCAGTTCTTC	CASSPPDNYNEQFF
-	16	-	TRBJ1-2	TRBV28	TGTGCCAGCAGTTTTCCACAACCTGGAGGGATCTATGGCTACACCTTC	CASSFPQPGGIYGYTF
-	15	TRBD1	TRBJ2-1	TRBV4-3	TGCGCCAGCAGACCCGGGACAGGGGCCTACAATGAGCAGTTCTTC	CASRPGTGAYNEQFF
-	16	-	TRBJ2-3	TRBV27	TGTGCCAGCAGTTCTTACTATTCTCCCCCCACAGATACGCAGTATTTT	CASSSYYSPPTDTQYF